The rows below give T cell receptor beta chains drawn from one sample of a study of T cell changes during pregnancy in multiple sclerosis. Sequenced by immunoSEQ multiplex PCR; TCRdb stores in-frame clones only, minus some. The table lists just over 30,000 clones, 87% of them singletons. The sample in question was CD8+ T cells from peripheral blood mononuclear cells, obtained in the first trimester of pregnancy. The receptors stem from a female donor with multiple sclerosis, enrolled in a pregnancy study. Each CDR3 is given with its conserved first and last residue. The D gene is left open where the match is weak. Clone size appears in some rows only: once, few, many, or a class for an expanded clone.

DNA	CDR3	D	size	V	J
TGTGCCTGGAGGCTGGGACTGTTTAATTCACCCCTCCACTTT	CAWRLGLFNSPLHF	-	-	TRBV30	TRBJ1-6
TGTGCCAGCAGCTTTGGCTCGGGAAGGGACTACGAGCAGTACTTC	CASSFGSGRDYEQYF	-	-	TRBV7-6	TRBJ2-7
TGTGCCAGCAGTTACTCGACTAGCGGCACCGGGGAGCTGTTTTTT	CASSYSTSGTGELFF	TRBD2	-	TRBV6-5	TRBJ2-2
TGCGCCAGCAGCTCTGGAAGAGTGGGACAGGGTATTTGGACTGAAGCTTTCTTT	CASSSGRVGQGIWTEAFF	TRBD1	-	TRBV5-1	TRBJ1-1
TGCGCCAGCAGCTCTAAACAGGGTAACTATGGCTACACCTTC	CASSSKQGNYGYTF	-	few	TRBV5-1	TRBJ1-2
TGTGCCAGTAAGACCCCCGGGGGCAATCAGCCCCAGCATTTT	CASKTPGGNQPQHF	-	-	TRBV19	TRBJ1-5
TGTGCCAGCACTGGGGGACTAGCGGGAGTATCTTACGAGCAGTACTTC	CASTGGLAGVSYEQYF	TRBD2	-	TRBV28	TRBJ2-7
TGCGCCAGCAGCCCAACTAGCGATGAGCAGTTCTTC	CASSPTSDEQFF	TRBD2	-	TRBV4-1	TRBJ2-1
TGTGCCAGCAGCAGGGGAGGCGATGAGCAGTTCTTC	CASSRGGDEQFF	-	-	TRBV21-1	TRBJ2-1
TGTGCCAGCCTCGGTAGCGGGAGTCCAACCGGGGTAACCCCCTACGAGCAGTACTTC	CASLGSGSPTGVTPYEQYF	TRBD2	-	TRBV27	TRBJ2-7
TGTGCCAGCAGTTTATGGGGGAGGAGCTCCTATAATTCACCCCTCCACTTT	CASSLWGRSSYNSPLHF	-	-	TRBV28	TRBJ1-6
TGTGCCAGCAGCTCCGCATTCGGGGGGCGCTCACATCAGTACACCGGGGAGCTGTTTTTT	CASSSAFGGRSHQYTGELFF	-	-	TRBV7-6	TRBJ2-2
TGTGCCAGCAGCTATGCTGGCGGGGGCTTCGACTACGAGCAGTACTTC	CASSYAGGGFDYEQYF	-	-	TRBV5-6	TRBJ2-7
TGTGCCAGCAGCTTAGCCGGGACAGGGGGCCCTGGAAACATTCAGTACTTC	CASSLAGTGGPGNIQYF	TRBD1	-	TRBV11-1	TRBJ2-4
TGTGCCAGCAGCTTACCTAGCGGGAGTCACTACAATGAGCAGTTCTTC	CASSLPSGSHYNEQFF	TRBD2	medium-sized	TRBV7-9	TRBJ2-1
TGTGCCAGCAGTCTGGGGGCGGGGGGTCCAGATACGCAGTATTTT	CASSLGAGGPDTQYF	TRBD2	-	TRBV7-3	TRBJ2-3
TGTGCCAGCAGCCTAACCTTTAGCGGGGGGGCCGGCAATGAGCAGTTCTTC	CASSLTFSGGAGNEQFF	TRBD2	-	TRBV7-8	TRBJ2-1
TGTGCCAGCGAGAAGACAGTTGTTGGCAATCAGCCCCAGCATTTT	CASEKTVVGNQPQHF	-	-	TRBV28	TRBJ1-5
TGTGCCAGCAGCCCCACCCATGACAGGACTCAGTACTTC	CASSPTHDRTQYF	-	-	TRBV7-9	TRBJ2-7
TGTGCCAGCAGTTTAGGAGGGGGCAATTCACCCCTCCACTTT	CASSLGGGNSPLHF	TRBD1	-	TRBV27	TRBJ1-6